This T cell receptor (beta chain) stems from a study of control samples from healthy donors and cancer patients. TCRdb's table, derived via immunoSEQ multiplex PCR, lists solely in-frame clones and lacks some. The sample lists around 180,000 clones, 88% seen once, with 4.5% to 6% in the top ten. CDR1 MNHEY and CDR2 SMNVEV come from the germline V gene (reference sequence). This CDR3 comprises 15 residues. Trimming took 3 bases from V and 7 from J, leaving 19 bases between them. The clonotype originates from a woman younger than 45 in good health. The chain links TRBV27 to TRBJ2-7; TRBD1 is a possible D gene (5 bases). The specimen was blood. The CDR3 protein is CASSFVGRVVGEQYF. Here the CDR3 DNA reads TGTGCCAGCAGTTTCGTCGGCAGGGTGGTTGGGGAGCAGTACTTC.